Below, one T cell receptor beta chain is given with its context. This sample stems from a study of CD8+ T cells in alopecia areata. Background on the study: Those patients who were treated received oral tofacitinib, which was given at 5 to 10 mg twice daily for moderate-to-severe alopecia areata.

Stated treatment: oral pan-JAK inhibitor, 5-10 mg twice daily. In each case, RNA was isolated and then reverse transcribed into cDNA as the sequencing template. Measured with immunoSEQ multiplex PCR; TCRdb has only the in-frame clones, and not every one. The sample carries about 260,000 clones, 60% recorded once. The sequenced sample was CD4+ T cells sorted from blood, obtained between weeks 51 and 54, from a patient treated with tofacitinib. The receptor was derived from a human donor with alopecia areata.

The DNA of the CDR3 is TGTGCCTGGAGTGTACTGAGGGTAGCGCATGCGACCCAGTACTTC. Amino acid sequence: CAWSVLRVAHATQYF. V gene TRBV30 combines with J gene TRBJ2-5; D is possibly TRBD2 (5 bases). CDR3 length: 15 residues. CDR1 GTSNPN and CDR2 SVGIG come from the germline V gene (reference sequence). Trimming shortened V by 0 bases and J by 7 bases, and 18 bases separated the two germline ends.